This T cell receptor (beta chain) comes out of a study of T-cell reconstitution after alpha-beta-depleted transplantation in children. This CDR3 contains 14 residues. Germline-derived CDR1 and CDR2 are MRHNA and SNTAGT. V shed 7 bases and J shed 4 bases, with 17 bases lying between them. This clonotype was seen a few times. As yet, its antigen is unknown. Unique molecular identifiers featured in how the TCRbeta library was prepared. One entry per CDR3 protein, called by TCRdb with MiXCR from the PCR reads. The table records 800,000 to 1,000,000 distinct CDR3 sequences, 25% to 30% of them present only once. Study-wide results and caveats: Reportedly, alpha-beta T cells present about two months post-transplant originated from several hundred expanded clones of graft origin.

The chain joins TRBV6-4 to TRBJ2-7; no firm D call. The receptor's source is a boy under three years old who had a stem cell transplant for SCID, so the T cells may come from the graft donor. Source: PBMCs, mostly from graft donor cells, taken 360 days after TCRalphabeta/CD19-depleted stem cell transplant. The CDR3 coding sequence is TGTGCCAGCACCGACCCACCTGACTCGTACGAGCAGTACTTC. Translated: CASTDPPDSYEQYF.